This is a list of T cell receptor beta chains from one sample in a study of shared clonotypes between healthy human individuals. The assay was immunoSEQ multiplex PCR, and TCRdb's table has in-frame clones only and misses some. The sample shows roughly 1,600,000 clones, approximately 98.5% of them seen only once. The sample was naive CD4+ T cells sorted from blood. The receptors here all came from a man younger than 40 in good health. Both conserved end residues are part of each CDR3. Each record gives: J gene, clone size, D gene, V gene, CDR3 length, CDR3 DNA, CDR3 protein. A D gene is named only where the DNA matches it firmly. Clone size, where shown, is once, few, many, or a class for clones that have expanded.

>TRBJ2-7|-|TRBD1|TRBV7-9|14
TGTGCCAGCAGCTCGGGACAGTTCACGTCAAGACAGTACTTC
CASSSGQFTSRQYF
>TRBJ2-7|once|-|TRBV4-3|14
TGCGCCAGCAGCCGGACAGTTAACCTTTACGAGCAGTACTTC
CASSRTVNLYEQYF
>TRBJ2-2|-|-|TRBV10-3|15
TGTGCCATCAGGGGCCAGGGGAGGGACACCGGGGAGCTGTTTTTT
CAIRGQGRDTGELFF
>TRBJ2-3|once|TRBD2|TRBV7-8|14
TGTGCCAGCAGGGCCCTAGCGGAATCCAATACGCAGTATTTT
CASRALAESNTQYF
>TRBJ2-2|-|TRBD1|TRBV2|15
TGTGCCAGCAGTGGACAGGGAACGAACACCGGGGAGCTGTTTTTT
CASSGQGTNTGELFF
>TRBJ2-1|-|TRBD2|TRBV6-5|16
TGTGCCAGCAGTTACCTTCTAGCGGGAGTTCTACTTGAGCAGTTCTTC
CASSYLLAGVLLEQFF
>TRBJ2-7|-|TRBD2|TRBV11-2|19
TGTGCCAGCAGCTTAGATTCCGGACTAACCCCGGGAGGGCGATACGAGCAGTACTTC
CASSLDSGLTPGGRYEQYF
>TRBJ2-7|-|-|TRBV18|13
TGTGCCAGCTCACCACGGCAGACCTACGAGCAGTACTTC
CASSPRQTYEQYF
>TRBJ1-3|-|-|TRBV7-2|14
TGTGCCAGCAGCCCCCAATCCTCTGGAAACACCATATATTTT
CASSPQSSGNTIYF
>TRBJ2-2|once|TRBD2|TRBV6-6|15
TGTGCCAGCAGTACAGACGCGGGAGAGACCGGGGAGCTGTTTTTT
CASSTDAGETGELFF
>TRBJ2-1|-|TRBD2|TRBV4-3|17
TGCGCCAGCAGCCGTCGGCCTAGCGGGGGCTCCTACAATGAGCAGTTCTTC
CASSRRPSGGSYNEQFF
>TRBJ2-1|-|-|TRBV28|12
TGTGCCAGCAGTTTAGTATACAATGAGCAGTTCTTC
CASSLVYNEQFF
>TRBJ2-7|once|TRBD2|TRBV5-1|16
TGCGCCAGCAGCTTGAGTGTCCTAGCGGGAGGAGGCGAGCAGTACTTC
CASSLSVLAGGGEQYF
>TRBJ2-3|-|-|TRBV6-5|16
TGTGCCAGCAGTTACTCGCCCGGGGGTAGCGGAGATACGCAGTATTTT
CASSYSPGGSGDTQYF
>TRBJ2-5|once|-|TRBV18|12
TGTGCCAGCTCACCACCAGGGGAGACCCAGTACTTC
CASSPPGETQYF
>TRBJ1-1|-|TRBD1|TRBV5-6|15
TGTGCCAGCAGCTTGCATGACAGGGGGTCCCCTGAAGCTTTCTTT
CASSLHDRGSPEAFF
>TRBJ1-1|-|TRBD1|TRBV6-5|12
TGTGCCAGCAGTTACTTAGGGACAGGCCCCAACTTT
CASSYLGTGPNF